These 20 T cell receptor delta chains were sequenced from one sample in a study of γδ T cells in repeated Plasmodium falciparum infection. Bulk repertoires came from Vgamma9/Vdelta2+ or Vdelta2-negative gammadelta T cells flow-sorted from PBMC. With CATT, TCRdb re-called clones from the multiplex PCR reads. The table has tens of thousands of delta-chain clones, about 1.5% seen once. Sequenced input: gamma-delta T cells from blood. These receptor sequences come from a pool of human donors (malaria-infected and uninfected, not separated).

This clone was observed a few times. The protein in TCRdb stems from a much larger clone and differs at residue 17 from this DNA's translation, likely a read error; here the protein is translated from the DNA. This chain links TRDV1 with TRDJ2, with TRDD3 as a possible D gene (10 bases). The J gene was missing in TCRdb and was found by matching the end of the DNA to germline. The germline V gene has CDR1 TSWWSYY and CDR2 QGS. V was pared by 2 bases and J by 3 bases, with 37 bases between. The CDR3 contains 24 residues. The CDR3 spells CALGESPFLPHSLWGIWLTAQLFF. CDR3 coding DNA: TGTGCTCTTGGGGAATCCCCCTTCCTACCTCACTCCCTCTGGGGGATATGGCTGACAGCACAACTCTTCTTT.

In its sample, this clone was seen many times. This DNA's translation differs at residue 7 from TCRdb's protein, which comes from a much larger clone; a read error is likely, and the protein shown is translated from the DNA. V is TRDV1 and J is TRDJ1; tentatively, D is TRDD2 (5 bases). The V end was cut by 0 bases, the J end by 3 bases, with 11 bases between. The germline CDR1 and CDR2 sequences are TSWWSYY and QGS. This CDR3 is built from 15 residues. Here the CDR3 DNA reads TGTGCTCTTGGGGAACTATCCTTCTGCCCCGATAAACTCATCTTT. The encoded protein is CALGELSFCPDKLIF.

This clone has ten or more counts. TCRdb's protein, taken from a much larger clone, differs from this DNA's translation at residue 11, likely owing to a read error; the protein displayed comes from the DNA. V and J are TRDV2 and TRDJ1; D might be TRDD3 (6 bases). The CDR3 contains 16 residues. V lost 0 bases, J lost 3 bases, and 16 bases lay in between. Germline V gives CDR1 GEAIGNYY, CDR2 EKD. CDR3 residues: CACDTAYWAYADKLIF. The CDR3 DNA follows: TGTGCCTGTGACACCGCGTACTGGGCGTACGCCGATAAACTCATCTTT.

This clone was seen ten or more times. With only one base between it and a far larger clone, this is likely a read error. This sample also contains other DNA sequences that code for the same CDR3. This CDR3 reads CALGPLGVEHTDKLIF. In nucleotides, the CDR3 is TGTGCTCTTGGCCCCCTGGGGGTCGAGCACACCGATAAACTCATCTTT. This chain connects TRDV1 to TRDJ1; 7 bases match TRDD3. The CDR3 is 16 amino acids. The V and J ends lost 6 bases and 0 bases, in that order; junction bases with no gene match: 10. Germline loops: CDR1 TSWWSYY, CDR2 QGS.

As regards this clone: With a much larger clone just one base away, this may be a read error. The rearrangement uses TRDV1 and TRDJ1; 10 bases map to TRDD3. TCRdb lists no J gene, so it was determined here by aligning the DNA to germline. Germline V CDR1 and CDR2: TSWWSYY, QGS. The CDR3 spans 21 residues. V trimming: 0 bases; J trimming: 4 bases; junction bases outside the gene matches: 20. CDR3 in amino acids: CALGELKGLVLGGYANDKLIF. As DNA, the CDR3 is TGTGCTCTTGGGGAACTTAAGGGCCTAGTCCTAGGGGGATACGCCAACGATAAACTCATCTTT.

Concerning this clone: A single base is all that separates this from a far larger clone, so a read error is likely. The chain employs TRDV3 and TRDJ1; TRDD3 aligns across 9 bases. The J gene, missing from TCRdb, was assigned here through DNA to germline matching. The length of the CDR3 is 19 residues. Germline CDR1 TVYSNPD, CDR2 GDNSRS (reference sequence). CDR3 sequence reads: CAYFRGPYWGNPATDKLIF. The DNA for the CDR3 is TGCGCCTACTTTAGGGGCCCTTACTGGGGGAATCCCGCCACCGATAAACTCATCTTT. Supplemented by reference TRDV3 and TRDJ1, the full variable domain reads CDKVTQSSPDQTVASGSEVVLLCTYDTVYSNPDLFWYRIRPDYSFQFVFYGDNSRSEGADFTQGRFSVKHILTQKAFHLVISPVRTEDSATYYCAYFRGPYWGNPATDKLIFGKGTRVTVEP.

Of note for this clone: It is likely a read error: a sequence one base away is far more abundant. Other DNA sequences in this specimen translate into the identical CDR3. The rearrangement links TRDV1 to TRDJ1; 8 bases are shared with TRDD3. No J gene is reported in TCRdb; it was inferred here by comparing the DNA with germline. The CDR3 spans 26 residues. Germline CDR1 is TSWWSYY and CDR2 is QGS. The junction had 35 bases not matched to a gene; V was cut back by 2 bases and J by 0 bases. CDR3 in amino acids: CALGEAKGLLGTQTILGAVNTDKLIF. CDR3 coding DNA: TGTGCTCTTGGGGAAGCCAAAGGTCTCCTGGGTACACAGACGATACTGGGGGCTGTTAACACCGATAAACTCATCTTT.

In regard to this clone: The amino acid sequence in TCRdb belongs to a much larger clone and departs from this DNA's translation at residue 7, likely a sequencing read error; the sequence shown is translated from the DNA. This chain links TRDV1 with TRDJ1; D may be TRDD3 (8 bases). This CDR3 contains 23 residues. Germline V lookup: CDR1 TSWWSYY, CDR2 QGS. V was clipped by 0 bases and J by 2 bases, with 34 bases between them. CDR3 DNA sequence: TGTGCTCTTGGGGAACTACGCTTTCCTACCTTGGGGGGGATAGACCCTAGGACCGATAAACTCATCTTT. Translated: CALGELRFPTLGGIDPRTDKLIF.

With respect to this clone: TCRdb's listed protein matches a much larger clone and diverges from this DNA's translation at residue 7, likely through a read error; the protein shown comes from the DNA. V usage is TRDV2 and J usage is TRDJ1; 10 nucleotides line up with TRDD3. TCRdb records no J gene; here it was assigned by comparing the DNA to germline. The CDR3 contains 18 residues. V shed 3 bases, J shed 2 bases, and the junction held 14 bases outside the gene matches. Germline lookup yields CDR1 GEAIGNYY and CDR2 EKD. The CDR3 nucleotides read TGTGCCTGTGACCCGTACCGGGGGATACGCGGGGGTACCGATAAACTCATCTTT. Translation gives CACDPYRGIRGGTDKLIF.

About this clone itself: Translating this DNA gives a protein that differs at residue 21 from the TCRdb one, which belongs to a much larger clone; a read error is likely, and the protein shown is this translation. The J gene was not called, though the V gene is TRDV1; the table's D call of TRDD3 was not tested on the DNA. Germline V gene sequence: CDR1 TSWWSYY, CDR2 QGS. The CDR3 is 23 residues long. The CDR3, as DNA: TGTGCTCTTGGGGACCCTCACCCCTTCCGCCAACTGGGGGATAGGGAGAAAACCGATAAACCCATCTTT. It is translated as CALGDPHPFRQLGDREKTDKPIF.

On this clone: It is likely a read error: a sequence one base away is far more abundant. This same CDR3 is encoded by further DNA sequences in the sample. The V gene call is TRDV1, and the J gene call is absent; TRDD3, the table's D call, was not compared with the DNA. This CDR3 comprises 23 residues. Germline V gene data show CDR1 as TSWWSYY and CDR2 as QGS. This CDR3 reads CALGEQSYGGTGGYRRNTDKLIF. The CDR3 region has the DNA TGTGCTCTTGGGGAACAGTCCTATGGAGGTACTGGGGGATACCGTCGGAACACCGATAAGCTCATCTTT.

There are a few counts of this clone. This DNA's translation and the protein TCRdb lists, from a much larger clone, do not match at residue 20, likely due to a read error; the protein shown is translated from the DNA. This CDR3 reads CALGERGKGGLRLGDSRPCELIF. In DNA, the CDR3 is TGTGCTCTTGGGGAACGAGGTAAGGGTGGCCTACGACTGGGGGATTCCAGACCGTGTGAACTCATCTTT. The J gene is TRDJ1, the V gene TRDV1; 10 bases map to TRDD3. Germline assignment: CDR1 TSWWSYY and CDR2 QGS. This CDR3 region has 23 residues. The ends lost 1 base at V and 9 bases at J; junction bases unmatched: 32.

This clone occurred many times. This likely reflects a read error, since a far larger clone is one base away. The sample has other DNA sequences that encode this CDR3 too. The chain has TRDV2 and TRDJ1; tentatively, D is TRDD2 (5 bases). Deletions cut 2 bases from V and 0 bases from J, with 18 bases between. The CDR3 consists of 17 residues. Germline loops: CDR1 GEAIGNYY, CDR2 EKD. The CDR3 reads CACDNRLLGFNTDKLIF. CDR3 DNA: TGTGCCTGTGACAACCGCCTACTAGGGTTTAACACCGATAAACTCATCTTT.

This clone was seen a few times. The protein given by TCRdb reflects a much larger clone and differs at residue 7 from this DNA's translation, likely from a read error; the protein shown is the DNA's translation. V gene TRDV1 combines with J gene TRDJ1, with TRDD3 identical over 8 bases. TCRdb supplies no J gene; here it was assigned by aligning the nucleotide sequence to germline. V was clipped by 2 bases and J by 5 bases; unmatched bases: 25. Germline CDR1 TSWWSYY, CDR2 QGS. The length of the CDR3 is 21 residues. CDR3 sequence: CALGEGFRFPYLLGAIDKLIF. As DNA, the CDR3 is TGTGCTCTTGGGGAAGGATTTAGATTTCCCTATTTACTGGGGGCCATTGATAAACTCATCTTT.

This clone was seen at least ten times. This chain links TRDV1 with TRDJ1, with TRDD3 matching over 13 bases. Matching the DNA to germline supplied the J gene, which TCRdb does not give. CDR3 length: 22 residues. Germline V gene lookup returns CDR1 TSWWSYY and CDR2 QGS. The V segment lost 0 bases and the J segment 3 bases; nucleotides outside the gene matches: 19. CDR3 DNA: TGTGCTCTTGGGGAACTTTTTCGGACCGTACTGGGGGATACGCGGAGAGCCGATAAACTCATCTTT. Translation: CALGELFRTVLGDTRRADKLIF.

On this clone itself: Since a far larger clone is one base different, this is likely a read error. Different DNA sequences within this sample yield the same CDR3. This sequence joins TRDV1 and TRDJ1; 8 bases agree with TRDD3. TCRdb records no J gene; here it was assigned by comparing the DNA to germline. This CDR3 has 21 residues. The ends lost 2 bases at V and 0 bases at J; junction bases unmatched: 20. Germline lookup yields CDR1 TSWWSYY and CDR2 QGS. The CDR3 protein is CALGELAFPNTGGTYTDKLIF. In DNA, the CDR3 is TGTGCTCTTGGGGAATTGGCCTTCCCAAATACTGGGGGCACTTACACCGATAAACTCATCTTT.

A remark on this clone: TCRdb lists the protein of a much larger clone for this DNA, which differs at residue 8, so this is likely a read error; the protein given here is translated from the DNA itself. The chain uses TRDV1 and TRDJ1; TRDD3 matches 9 bases. Germline CDR1 is TSWWSYY and CDR2 is QGS. CDR3 size: 23 residues. V shed 0 bases, J shed 5 bases, and the junction held 28 bases outside the gene matches. CDR3 region: CALGELIPLPYNWGKRGVDKLIF. The CDR3 bases are TGTGCTCTTGGGGAACTAATACCCCTACCTTATAACTGGGGGAAAAGGGGTGTTGATAAACTCATCTTT.

On this clone: The mismatch at residue 12 between this DNA's translation and the TCRdb protein of a much larger clone likely reflects a read error; the protein shown is translated from the DNA. V is TRDV1 and J is TRDJ1; D is ambiguous. Germline CDR1 is TSWWSYY and CDR2 is QGS. The CDR3 has 17 amino acids. Trimming took off 4 bases at V and 3 bases at J, with 21 bases between the two ends. DNA for the CDR3: TGTGCTCTTGGGGGGGCCATGCCGAGCGCGTACGCCGATAAACTCATCTTT. Amino acid sequence: CALGGAMPSAYADKLIF.

Concerning this clone itself: The protein recorded in TCRdb matches a much larger clone and deviates from this DNA's translation at residue 17, suggesting a read error; the protein here is obtained by translating the DNA. This chain joins TRDV2 and TRDJ1, with 11 bases identical to TRDD3. The J gene, absent from TCRdb, was called here by matching the DNA to germline. CDR1 is GEAIGNYY and CDR2 is EKD in the germline V gene. The CDR3 consists of 24 residues. The V segment lost 0 bases and the J segment 2 bases; nucleotides outside the gene matches: 28. CDR3 sequence: CACDTVHNRMGDTGLDCGTDKLIF. In nucleotides, the CDR3 is TGTGCCTGTGACACCGTCCACAACCGAATGGGGGATACGGGCTTGGATTGTGGTACCGATAAACTCATCTTT.

On this clone itself: TCRdb lists the protein of a much larger clone for this DNA, which differs at residue 14, so this is likely a read error; the protein given here is translated from the DNA itself. This chain connects TRDV1 to TRDJ2; TRDD3 matches at 8 bases. Per the germline V gene, CDR1 is TSWWSYY and CDR2 is QGS. Trimming cost V 0 bases and J 0 bases; bases outside gene matches: 21. This CDR3 has 23 residues. The CDR3 coding sequence is TGTGCTCTTGGGGAACTAGGTAGGGAGACCTACTGGGGGGTACTCTCTTTGACAGCACAACTCTTCTTT. Protein product: CALGELGRETYWGVLSLTAQLFF.